The rows below give T cell receptor beta chains drawn from one sample of a study of blood T cells in healthy people across ages. TCRdb processed the 5' RACE reads anew with MiXCR; each CDR3 protein has one entry. Among around 900,000 distinct CDR3 sequences, 51% were seen once, and the ten largest hold 20% to 25%. The sample comprised blood. Receptors originate from a woman in her sixties or seventies in good health. The CDR3 runs from the conserved cysteine through the conserved F or W. A D gene is named only where the DNA matches it firmly. Clone size, where shown, is once, few, many, or a class for clones that have expanded.

d_call,j_call,v_call,clone_size,cdr3_nt,cdr3_aa
TRBD1,TRBJ2-7,TRBV18,few,TGTGCCAGCTCACCTAGGGGACAGGGGCACTACGAGCAGTACTTC,CASSPRGQGHYEQYF
.,TRBJ1-1,TRBV13,once,TGTGCCAGCAGCTTAGGCCAAAGGGTGACTGAAGCTTTCTTT,CASSLGQRVTEAFF
.,TRBJ2-1,TRBV6-6,.,TGTGCCAGCACCCGGGGGTTAAGTACCTACAATGAGCAGTTCTTC,CASTRGLSTYNEQFF
.,TRBJ2-1,TRBV4-1,.,TGCGCCAGCAGCCAAGACCGTCTTACCCTTAAGAATGAGCAGTTCTTC,CASSQDRLTLKNEQFF
TRBD2,TRBJ2-1,TRBV24-1,.,TGTGCCACCAGTGATTTCTCTAGCGGGGGCTACAATGAGCAGTTCTTC,CATSDFSSGGYNEQFF
TRBD2,TRBJ2-5,TRBV3-1,.,TGTGCCAGCAGCCGGGGGACTAGCGGAGAGCAGTACTTC,CASSRGTSGEQYF
TRBD1,TRBJ1-2,TRBV5-1,few,TGCGCCAGCAGCTTGGACAGTAACAGGGGGGGAGGCTACACCTTC,CASSLDSNRGGGYTF
.,TRBJ1-1,TRBV12-3/TRBV12-4,.,TGTGCCAGCAGTCCCCAGTCAGACAACACTGAAGCTTTCTTT,CASSPQSDNTEAFF
.,TRBJ2-7,TRBV2,.,TGTGCCAGCAGATGGACGGAGATTTCCGAGCAGTACTTC,CASRWTEISEQYF
TRBD1,TRBJ1-1,TRBV7-2,.,TGTGCCAGCAGCTCACTAGGGGGAGGACAGGGCTATGAAGCTTTCTTT,CASSSLGGGQGYEAFF
.,TRBJ2-7,TRBV12-3/TRBV12-4,many,TGTGCCAGCAGCAAGGGATACGAGCAGTACTTC,CASSKGYEQYF
.,TRBJ2-1,TRBV20-1,.,TGCAGTGCTAGAGATGCGGCGGGTGGATACAATGAGCAGTTCTTC,CSARDAAGGYNEQFF
TRBD1,TRBJ2-1,TRBV4-3,.,TGCGCCAGCAGCCAATCGGCACAGGGGTCCTACAATGAGCAGTTCTTC,CASSQSAQGSYNEQFF
.,TRBJ2-5,TRBV4-3,.,TGCGCCAGCAGCCAGGATCTCACAGGCGGAGAGACCCAGTACTTC,CASSQDLTGGETQYF
.,TRBJ2-3,TRBV28,.,TGTGCCAGCAGCCTCACAGATCCAGATACGCAGTATTTT,CASSLTDPDTQYF
TRBD2,TRBJ2-7,TRBV3-1,.,TGTGCCAGCAGCCGGGCGGGAGCCTACGAGCAGTACTTC,CASSRAGAYEQYF
TRBD2,TRBJ2-7,TRBV7-9,.,TGTGCCAGCAGCTCGACTAGCGGGCACTCCTACGAGCAGTGCTTC,CASSSTSGHSYEQCF
.,TRBJ2-1,TRBV20-1,.,TGCAGTGCTAGAGCCACAATAACCTACAATGAGCAGTTCTTC,CSARATITYNEQFF
.,TRBJ1-2,TRBV20-1,.,TGCAGTGCCACCAGACAGGAAGCTAACTATGGCTACACCTTC,CSATRQEANYGYTF
TRBD2,TRBJ2-5,TRBV29-1,few,TGCAGCGCTCTACTAGCGGGAGAAGAGACCCAGTACTTC,CSALLAGEETQYF
TRBD1,TRBJ1-2,TRBV2,many,TGTGCCAGCAGTGGGGACAGGGGATTCTATGGCTACACCTTC,CASSGDRGFYGYTF
.,TRBJ2-2,TRBV25-1,few,TGTGCCAGCAGAACAGGGGGGGAGCTGTTTTTT,CASRTGGELFF
TRBD1,TRBJ1-5,TRBV27,few,TGTGCCAGCAGTGTTACAGGGGGTATGGGTCAGCCCCAGCATTTT,CASSVTGGMGQPQHF
TRBD1,TRBJ2-2,TRBV28,.,TGTGCCAGCAGTCTGACAGGGTTCAACCCCGGGGAGCTGTTTTTT,CASSLTGFNPGELFF
.,TRBJ2-3,TRBV7-9,once,TGTGCCAGCAACCGCACGGGGACGGTCCCTGCAGATACGCAGTATTTT,CASNRTGTVPADTQYF
.,TRBJ2-7,TRBV10-2,.,TGCGCCAGCAGTGAACACGGGCAGTACTTC,CASSEHGQYF
TRBD2,TRBJ2-3,TRBV7-9,.,TGTGCCAGCAGCTCTAGGACTAGCGGGACGTCGCCGCAGTATTTT,CASSSRTSGTSPQYF
.,TRBJ2-1,TRBV5-1,few,TGCGCCAGCAGCACCGGGATTGCGGAGCAGTTCTTC,CASSTGIAEQFF
.,TRBJ1-5,TRBV2,.,TGTGCCAGCAGTGAGTCCGGGTACAATCAGCCCCAGCATTTT,CASSESGYNQPQHF
.,TRBJ2-5,TRBV20-1,.,TGCAGTGCTAGAGATTTAATAGGGGAGGAGACCCAGTACTTC,CSARDLIGEETQYF
TRBD2,TRBJ2-3,TRBV6-2/TRBV6-3,.,TGTGCCAGCAGGGTACTGACTAGCGGGTTTGGTACGCAGTATTTT,CASRVLTSGFGTQYF
.,TRBJ2-1,TRBV12-3/TRBV12-4,.,TGTGCCAGCAGTTTTAGGGAGATCAATGAGCAGTTCTTC,CASSFREINEQFF
.,TRBJ2-4,TRBV28,.,TGTGCCAGCAGGTCTCCGGGAAGCAAAAACATTCAGTACTTC,CASRSPGSKNIQYF